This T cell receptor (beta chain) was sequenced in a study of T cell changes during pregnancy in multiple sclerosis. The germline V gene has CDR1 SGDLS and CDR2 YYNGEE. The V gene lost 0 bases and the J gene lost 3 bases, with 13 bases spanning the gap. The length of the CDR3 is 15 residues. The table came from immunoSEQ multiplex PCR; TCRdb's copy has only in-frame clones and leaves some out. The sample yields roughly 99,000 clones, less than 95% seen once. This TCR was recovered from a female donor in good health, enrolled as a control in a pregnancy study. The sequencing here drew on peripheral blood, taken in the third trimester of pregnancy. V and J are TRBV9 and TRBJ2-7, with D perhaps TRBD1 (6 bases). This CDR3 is CASSVGPTRGYEQYF. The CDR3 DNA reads TGTGCCAGCAGCGTAGGCCCAACCAGGGGCTACGAGCAGTACTTC. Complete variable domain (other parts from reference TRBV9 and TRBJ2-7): DSGVTQTPKHLITATGQRVTLRCSPRSGDLSVYWYQQSLDQGLQFLIQYYNGEERAKGNILERFSAQQFPDLHSELNLSSLELGDSALYFCASSVGPTRGYEQYFGPGTRLTVT.